Listed below are T cell receptor beta chains from one sample, sequenced in a study of cytomegalovirus exposure and HLA in healthy donors. Repertoires were generated with immunoSEQ multiplex PCR, while TCRdb's copy carries only in-frame clones and drops some. The sample has about 400,000 clones, roughly 88% seen once. Source material: PBMCs. The origin of the receptors is a woman aged 18 to 35 in good health and CMV-seronegative. Both conserved end residues are part of each CDR3. D genes are given only for firm matches. A clone size is listed for some rows: how often the clone was seen (once, few, many), or a class if it is expanded.

TRBV4-2,TRBJ2-5,TRBD2,.,CASSLGGGLAGRGFETQYF,TGTGCCAGCAGCCTAGGTGGGGGACTAGCGGGGAGAGGCTTTGAGACCCAGTACTTC
TRBV19,TRBJ2-2,.,once,CAPRGRGGTGELFF,TGTGCCCCCCGGGGGCGGGGAGGGACCGGGGAGCTGTTTTTT
TRBV5-6,TRBJ1-5,TRBD1,.,CASSRIGQGDQPQHF,TGTGCCAGCAGCCGGATCGGACAGGGCGATCAGCCCCAGCATTTT
TRBV28,TRBJ2-3,.,.,CASSQDTYTDTQYF,TGTGCCAGCAGCCAAGACACGTACACAGATACGCAGTATTTT
TRBV28,TRBJ1-1,.,.,CASSLVWGVNTEAFF,TGTGCCAGCAGTTTAGTCTGGGGAGTAAACACTGAAGCTTTCTTT
TRBV27,TRBJ1-5,.,few,CASSYGDSNQPQHF,TGTGCCAGCAGTTACGGGGATAGCAATCAGCCCCAGCATTTT
TRBV6-5,TRBJ2-1,TRBD2,.,CASSYTFLAGGNEQFF,TGTGCCAGCAGTTACACTTTCCTGGCGGGGGGAAATGAGCAGTTCTTC
TRBV19,TRBJ2-3,TRBD1,.,CASKIQGAQDTQYF,TGTGCCAGTAAGATACAGGGGGCCCAAGATACGCAGTATTTT
TRBV9,TRBJ2-1,TRBD1,.,CASSEGQGIKDEQFF,TGTGCCAGCAGCGAGGGACAGGGAATTAAGGATGAGCAGTTCTTC
TRBV29-1,TRBJ1-3,.,.,CSVIRGSGNTIYF,TGCAGCGTTATCAGGGGCTCTGGAAACACCATATATTTT
TRBV7-8,TRBJ2-1,.,.,CASSLEIRGTANEQFF,TGTGCCAGCAGCTTAGAGATTCGGGGGACGGCCAATGAGCAGTTCTTC
TRBV5-4,TRBJ1-2,TRBD1,.,CASSLFGTGIGYTF,TGTGCCAGCAGCTTATTCGGGACAGGAATAGGCTACACCTTC
TRBV5-1,TRBJ2-7,TRBD2,.,CASSLDGTSYYEQYF,TGCGCCAGCAGCTTGGATGGGACTAGCTACTACGAGCAGTACTTC
TRBV2,TRBJ1-5,TRBD1,.,CASEGQSSNQPQHF,TGTGCCAGCGAGGGACAGTCAAGCAATCAGCCCCAGCATTTT
TRBV6-5,TRBJ1-1,TRBD1,.,CASSYGQGTTEAFF,TGTGCCAGCAGTTACGGACAGGGGACCACTGAAGCTTTCTTT
TRBV5-1,TRBJ2-7,TRBD2,.,CASSLTSGSYEQYF,TGCGCCAGCAGCTTGACTAGCGGGTCCTACGAGCAGTACTTC
TRBV5-1,TRBJ1-1,TRBD1,.,CASSDTGTGMTEAFF,TGCGCCAGCAGCGATACCGGGACAGGGATGACTGAAGCTTTCTTT
TRBV4-1,TRBJ2-6,.,.,CASSLGDSLSGANVLTF,TGCGCCAGCAGCCTGGGGGACTCCCTTTCTGGGGCCAACGTCCTGACTTTC
TRBV10-2,TRBJ2-7,.,.,CATSRQEIGEQYF,TGCGCCACCTCCAGACAGGAAATAGGCGAGCAGTACTTC
TRBV6-1,TRBJ1-5,.,.,CAISGTQGQPQHF,TGTGCCATTTCGGGGACTCAAGGTCAGCCCCAGCATTTT
TRBV5-1,TRBJ1-1,.,.,CASSLSTVVGNTEAFF,TGCGCCAGCAGCTTGAGTACAGTTGTGGGGAACACTGAAGCTTTCTTT
TRBV15,TRBJ1-5,TRBD1,.,CATSRDRMGNQPQHF,TGTGCCACCAGCAGGGACAGGATGGGCAATCAGCCCCAGCATTTT
TRBV4-1,TRBJ2-2,.,.,CASSQDRFGLDTGELFF,TGCGCCAGCAGCCAAGATCGCTTTGGACTTGACACCGGGGAGCTGTTTTTT
TRBV28,TRBJ2-7,.,.,CASREGQLYEQYF,TGTGCCAGCAGGGAGGGACAGCTCTACGAGCAGTACTTC
TRBV18,TRBJ2-2,TRBD1,.,CASSPVRWPGGTGELFF,TGTGCCAGCTCACCAGTGCGGTGGCCAGGGGGCACCGGGGAGCTGTTTTTT
TRBV6-4,TRBJ1-2,.,.,CASSDQGRPGYGYTF,TGTGCCAGCAGTGACCAGGGGCGCCCCGGCTATGGCTACACCTTC
TRBV5-1,TRBJ1-4,TRBD1,.,CASSWDPSDREVEKLFF,TGCGCCAGCAGCTGGGACCCCTCAGACAGGGAGGTCGAAAAACTGTTTTTT
TRBV14,TRBJ2-1,TRBD2,.,CASSHLGGNAYNEQFF,TGTGCCAGCAGCCACCTGGGAGGGAACGCCTACAATGAGCAGTTCTTC
TRBV4-1,TRBJ2-3,.,.,CASSLSGGGVTDTQYF,TGCGCCAGCAGCCTCTCTGGAGGGGGCGTCACAGATACGCAGTATTTT
TRBV27,TRBJ1-6,.,.,CASSLWTNSPLHF,TGTGCCAGCAGTTTATGGACAAATTCACCCCTCCACTTT
TRBV2,TRBJ2-3,.,.,CASTREGTREDTQYF,TGTGCCAGCACAAGGGAGGGGACACGCGAAGATACGCAGTATTTT
TRBV6-1,TRBJ2-3,TRBD2,few,CASSELGDYTDTQYF,TGTGCCAGCAGTGAACTAGGGGACTACACAGATACGCAGTATTTT
TRBV19,TRBJ1-1,.,.,CASSRTTANTEAFF,TGTGCCAGTAGTAGAACGACAGCGAACACTGAAGCTTTCTTT
TRBV9,TRBJ1-3,TRBD1,.,CASSEGQPGNTIYF,TGTGCCAGCAGCGAGGGACAGCCTGGAAACACCATATATTTT
TRBV7-9,TRBJ2-7,TRBD1,.,CASRPNKVGQGAYEQYF,TGTGCCAGCAGGCCAAATAAGGTGGGCCAGGGGGCCTACGAGCAGTACTTC
TRBV28,TRBJ2-7,TRBD1,.,CASWTGNYEQYF,TGTGCCAGCTGGACAGGGAACTACGAGCAGTACTTC
TRBV2,TRBJ2-6,.,.,CASSEIGGFGANVLTF,TGTGCCAGCAGCGAAATCGGGGGTTTTGGGGCCAACGTCCTGACTTTC
TRBV5-1,TRBJ2-1,TRBD2,.,CASSFLAGADNEQFF,TGCGCCAGCAGCTTTTTAGCGGGGGCCGACAATGAGCAGTTCTTC
TRBV5-1,TRBJ2-7,.,.,CASSLHTGLEQYF,TGCGCCAGCAGCTTGCATACAGGGCTCGAGCAGTACTTC
TRBV5-6,TRBJ2-7,.,.,CASSPGLHGSYEQYF,TGTGCCAGCAGCCCGGGACTCCACGGTTCCTACGAGCAGTACTTC
TRBV28,TRBJ2-3,TRBD2,once,CASSGTSGGLPTQYF,TGTGCCAGCAGTGGGACTAGCGGGGGCCTCCCTACGCAGTATTTT
TRBV5-1,TRBJ2-4,TRBD1,.,CASSLRQGAGDQYF,TGCGCCAGCAGCTTGCGGCAGGGGGCCGGGGATCAGTACTTC
TRBV28,TRBJ2-3,.,once,CASSFAEASWHGTDTQYF,TGTGCCAGCAGTTTCGCCGAGGCGAGTTGGCACGGCACAGATACGCAGTATTTT
TRBV27,TRBJ2-7,.,once,CASSAGAIPSYEQYF,TGTGCCAGCAGCGCGGGGGCCATTCCCTCCTACGAGCAGTACTTC
TRBV2,TRBJ2-5,TRBD1,.,CASSPLGTGEETQYF,TGTGCCAGCAGTCCTCTCGGGACAGGTGAAGAGACCCAGTACTTC
TRBV30,TRBJ1-2,.,.,CAWNIHGTPYGYTF,TGTGCCTGGAATATTCACGGTACGCCCTATGGCTACACCTTC
TRBV6-5,TRBJ2-3,.,.,CASSYHGDTQYF,TGTGCCAGCAGTTACCACGGGGATACGCAGTATTTT
TRBV28,TRBJ2-3,.,.,CASSLFAHQPRAQYF,TGTGCCAGCAGTTTATTTGCCCACCAACCCCGGGCGCAGTATTTT
TRBV6-1,TRBJ1-1,TRBD1,.,CASSEGTGVNTEAFF,TGTGCCAGCAGTGAAGGGACAGGGGTGAACACTGAAGCTTTCTTT
TRBV9,TRBJ2-1,TRBD1,once,CASSPGQGTLQFF,TGTGCCAGCAGTCCTGGACAGGGAACTTTGCAGTTCTTC